These 10 T cell receptor beta chains share one sample of origin, sequenced in a study of shared clonotypes between healthy human individuals. TCRdb keeps only in-frame clones here, not all; method: immunoSEQ multiplex PCR. The table shows more than 2 million clones, with approximately 94% occurring only once. Sample: naive CD4+ T cells sorted from blood. Subset specified: CD45RA+ positively selected. The receptors derive from a man aged 18 to 29 in good health.

This clone was seen just once. V and J are TRBV13 and TRBJ2-7; a weak D match, TRBD1 (5 bases). This CDR3 spans 14 amino acids. Trimming left V 0 bases short and J 0 bases short, with 6 bases between. Germline loops: CDR1 PRHDT, CDR2 FYEKMQ (reference sequence). CDR3 sequence (DNA): TGTGCCAGCAGCTTAGGCAGGGCCTCCTACGAGCAGTACTTC. Residues: CASSLGRASYEQYF.

This CDR3 is CASSPPAGNEQFF. CDR3 nucleotides: TGTGCCAGCAGTCCACCAGCGGGGAATGAGCAGTTCTTC. The rearrangement links TRBV6-6 to TRBJ2-1; TRBD2 aligns across 7 bases. CDR3 size: 13 residues. Per germline, CDR1 MNHNY and CDR2 SVGAGI (reference sequence). The J segment lost 7 bases and the V segment lost 5 bases, leaving 5 bases of the junction unmatched.

V gene TRBV10-3 combines with J gene TRBJ2-1; 15 bases are shared with TRBD2. V gave up 4 bases and J gave up 9 bases; unmatched junction bases: 10. The CDR3 has 17 amino acids. Per the germline V gene, CDR1 is ENHRY and CDR2 is SYGVKD. Here the CDR3 reads CAISVSGTSGGYSEQFF. The CDR3, as DNA: TGTGCCATCAGTGTTAGCGGGACTAGCGGGGGGTATAGTGAGCAGTTCTTC.

The chain combines TRBV30 with TRBJ1-4; tentative D call: TRBD1 (6 bases). Germline CDR1 GTSNPN, CDR2 SVGIG (reference sequence). Trimming removed 0 bases from V and 8 bases from J, with 19 bases in between. This CDR3 is 16 amino acids long. For the CDR3, the DNA is TGTGCCTGGAGTGTACTGGTTGGGGGCGGGGGAGAAAAACTGTTTTTT. This gives the protein CAWSVLVGGGGEKLFF.

The chain joins TRBV10-1 to TRBJ2-7, with 9 bases matching TRBD2. The CDR3 length is 15 residues. Trimming removed 3 bases from V and 3 bases from J; junction bases left unmatched: 6. Per germline, CDR1 WNHNN and CDR2 SYGVQD (reference sequence). CDR3: CASSDKRGALYEQYF. DNA for the CDR3: TGCGCCAGCAGTGACAAGCGGGGGGCCCTCTACGAGCAGTACTTC.

This sequence joins TRBV30 and TRBJ1-2, with 7 nucleotides matching TRBD1. The V segment lost 7 bases and the J segment 4 bases; nucleotides outside the gene matches: 6. CDR3 length: 12 residues. Germline V gene lookup returns CDR1 GTSNPN and CDR2 SVGIG (reference sequence). CDR3 sequence (DNA): TGTGCCTTGGGACAGCTAGGCTATGGCTACACCTTC. Translating it yields CALGQLGYGYTF.

The chain combines TRBV7-2 with TRBJ2-1; TRBD1 aligns across 9 bases. V was clipped by 4 bases and J by 7 bases; unmatched bases: 14. This CDR3 comprises 17 residues. Looked up from germline, CDR1 is SGHTA and CDR2 is FQGNSA. For the CDR3, the DNA is TGTGCCAGCAGCTCACGTACCGGGACAGGGAGAAGGAATGAGCAGTTCTTC. The encoded protein is CASSSRTGTGRRNEQFF.

The J gene is TRBJ1-2, the V gene TRBV27, with 8 bases identical to TRBD1. Germline CDR1 and CDR2: MNHEY and SMNVEV (reference sequence). Unmatched junction bases numbered 7, after V lost 3 bases and J lost 7 bases. The CDR3 is 14 amino acids. CDR3 nucleotide sequence: TGTGCCAGCAGTTTTATGGACAGGGAGGGTGGCTACACCTTC. Residues: CASSFMDREGGYTF.

This chain links TRBV5-1 with TRBJ1-5; D remains ambiguous. The CDR3 spans 13 residues. Germline CDR1 is SGHRS and CDR2 is YFSETQ. V was clipped by 0 bases and J by 5 bases, with 6 bases between them. As DNA, the CDR3 is TGCGCCAGCAGCTTGGTTACCGATCAGCCCCAGCATTTT. It encodes CASSLVTDQPQHF. Full variable domain (rest looked up from reference TRBV5-1 and TRBJ1-5): KAGVTQTPRYLIKTRGQQVTLSCSPISGHRSVSWYQQTPGQGLQFLFEYFSETQRNKGNFPGRFSGRQFSNSRSEMNVSTLELGDSALYLCASSLVTDQPQHFGDGTRLSIL.

The chain couples TRBV7-9 to TRBJ2-7; D gene uncertain. Trimming pared 1 base from V and 3 bases from J, leaving 16 bases between. The CDR3 contains 16 residues. Per germline, CDR1 SEHNR and CDR2 FQNEAQ (reference sequence). The CDR3 region is CASSLEAPELGYEQYF. CDR3 sequence (DNA): TGTGCCAGCAGCTTAGAGGCCCCTGAGCTAGGCTACGAGCAGTACTTC. The whole variable domain, remainder taken from reference TRBV7-9 and TRBJ2-7, is DTGVSQNPRHKITKRGQNVTFRCDPISEHNRLYWYRQTLGQGPEFLTYFQNEAQLEKSRLLSDRFSAERPKGSFSTLEIQRTEQGDSAMYLCASSLEAPELGYEQYFGPGTRLTVT.